These 27 T cell receptor beta chains share one sample of origin, sequenced in a study of blood T cell repertoires in COVID-19. Data came from immunoSEQ multiplex PCR; TCRdb stores just in-frame clones and leaves some out. The sample consists of fewer than 200,000 clones, 81% of them appearing once. The sequenced material came from peripheral blood. The receptors shown here come from a woman over 75 with COVID-19, enrolled during active disease.

This chain links TRBV3-1 (or the pseudogene TRBV3-2) with TRBJ2-5, with D unclear. CDR1 and CDR2 from the germline V gene are LGHDT and YNNKEL (reference sequence). The CDR3 is 11 residues long. Trimming took off 4 bases at V and 8 bases at J, with 8 bases between the two ends. This chain's CDR3 is CASSLAETQYF. Written as DNA, the CDR3 is TGTGCCAGCAGCCTCGCGGAAACCCAGTACTTC.

This chain uses TRBV13 with TRBJ2-7; D call uncertain. The CDR3 is 12 residues long. Germline V gene data show CDR1 as PRHDT and CDR2 as FYEKMQ (reference sequence). V was clipped by 3 bases and J by 2 bases, with 5 bases between them. The CDR3 DNA reads TGTGCCAGCAGCTTCGTCCCCTACGAGCAGTACTTC. Its protein product is CASSFVPYEQYF.

The DNA for the CDR3 is TGTGCCAGCCAAAGCGGGAGGACCTACGAGCAGTACTTC. It encodes CASQSGRTYEQYF. V is TRBV19 and J is TRBJ2-7, with 9 positions matching TRBD2. Per the germline V gene, CDR1 is LNHDA and CDR2 is SQIVND (reference sequence). Unmatched junction bases numbered 5, after V lost 9 bases and J lost 2 bases. The CDR3 covers 13 residues.

The chain is built from TRBV3-1 (or the pseudogene TRBV3-2) and TRBJ1-1; D possibly corresponds to TRBD1 (5 bases). Trimming took off 4 bases at V and 1 base at J, with 22 bases between the two ends. Germline CDR1 and CDR2: LGHDT and YNNKEL (reference sequence). This CDR3 is built from 18 residues. The CDR3 reads CASSLLGNPTAKNTEAFF. DNA for the CDR3: TGTGCCAGCAGCCTCCTCGGAAATCCGACAGCCAAGAACACTGAAGCTTTCTTT.

The J gene is TRBJ2-7, the V gene TRBV5-8; the match to TRBD1 covers 8 bases. V lost 4 bases to trimming and J lost 6 bases; unmatched junction nucleotides: 9. The length of the CDR3 is 14 residues. The germline V gene encodes CDR1 SGHTS and CDR2 YDEGEE. CDR3 bases: TGTGCCAGCAGCGGAGGACAGGGCGGCGCCGAGCAGTACTTC. Amino acids: CASSGGQGGAEQYF.

The chain employs TRBV7-9 and TRBJ2-1; 8 nucleotides agree with TRBD2. Germline trimming cut 4 bases from V and 0 bases from J; bases unmatched to any gene: 5. Germline V lookup: CDR1 SEHNR, CDR2 FQNEAQ (reference sequence). The CDR3 is 16 residues long. The CDR3: CASSWGSGNSYNEQFF. CDR3 coding DNA: TGTGCCAGCAGCTGGGGTAGCGGGAACTCCTACAATGAGCAGTTCTTC. The entire variable domain, with the rest obtained from reference TRBV7-9 and TRBJ2-1, is as follows: DTGVSQNPRHKITKRGQNVTFRCDPISEHNRLYWYRQTLGQGPEFLTYFQNEAQLEKSRLLSDRFSAERPKGSFSTLEIQRTEQGDSAMYLCASSWGSGNSYNEQFFGPGTRLTVL.

This chain uses TRBV5-5 with TRBJ1-5; tentative D call: TRBD1 (6 bases). Germline CDR1 is SGHKS and CDR2 is YYEKEE (reference sequence). This CDR3 spans 16 amino acids. Trimming left V 4 bases short and J 0 bases short, with 14 bases between. CDR3 region: CASSPQTGLSNQPQHF. In nucleotides, the CDR3 is TGTGCCAGCAGCCCCCAGACAGGCCTTAGCAATCAGCCCCAGCATTTT.

V is TRBV19 and J is TRBJ1-2, with TRBD1 matching 7 bases. Germline-derived CDR1 and CDR2 are LNHDA and SQIVND (reference sequence). The CDR3 extends over 15 amino acids. With V trimmed by 7 bases and J by 3 bases, 11 bases remained unmatched. CDR3 coding DNA: TGTGCCAGTACCAAACTCCGAGGACAGGACTATGGCTACACCTTC. This gives the protein CASTKLRGQDYGYTF.

The V gene is TRBV4-2, the J gene TRBJ2-7; D may be TRBD1 (5 bases). This CDR3 is built from 14 residues. CDR1 LGHNA and CDR2 YNFKEQ come from the germline V gene. V lost 3 bases to trimming and J lost 3 bases, with 12 bases between them. In DNA, the CDR3 is TGTGCCAGCAGCCAGGACAAGGGAAGCTACGAGCAGTACTTC. It is translated as CASSQDKGSYEQYF.

J is TRBJ2-7 and V is TRBV25-1, with unresolved D. CDR3 length equals 11 residues. Germline CDR1 reads MGHDK; CDR2 reads SYGVNS. V was trimmed by 3 bases and J by 3 bases, leaving 3 bases between them. In nucleotides, the CDR3 is TGTGCCAGCAGTGACAGCTACGAGCAGTACTTC. It encodes CASSDSYEQYF.

The V and J genes are TRBV19 and TRBJ1-5; 11 bases match TRBD1. Germline CDR1 LNHDA, CDR2 SQIVND (reference sequence). This CDR3 comprises 15 residues. The V segment lost 7 bases and the J segment 8 bases; nucleotides outside the gene matches: 10. In DNA form, the CDR3 reads TGTGCCAGTACCCAGGACAGGGGGCCTTTTAAGCCCCAGCATTTT. Protein: CASTQDRGPFKPQHF.

V usage is TRBV29-1 and J usage is TRBJ1-2, with D perhaps matching TRBD1 (6 bases). The CDR3 contains 12 residues. CDR1 SQVTM and CDR2 ANQGSEA come from the germline V gene. V lost 3 bases to trimming and J lost 7 bases, with 12 bases between them. The CDR3 loop is CSVERGAGGYTF. The CDR3 DNA reads as TGCAGCGTTGAGCGGGGGGCAGGTGGCTACACCTTC.

The chain recombines TRBV12-3 or TRBV12-4 with TRBJ2-6; D unclear. This CDR3 is 13 amino acids long. V dropped 3 bases and J dropped 3 bases, with 3 bases sitting between them. The CDR3 spells CASSFLGANVLTF. DNA of the CDR3: TGTGCCAGCAGTTTTCTTGGGGCCAACGTCCTGACTTTC.

This clone was counted a few times. The chain joins TRBV3-1 (or the pseudogene TRBV3-2) to TRBJ1-2, with a possible D match to TRBD1 (5 bases). The germline V and J ends were trimmed by 2 bases and 3 bases, with 13 bases remaining between them. Germline V gene sequence: CDR1 LGHDT, CDR2 YNNKEL (reference sequence). CDR3 size: 15 residues. CDR3 residues: CASSQSLGVHYGYTF. The CDR3, as DNA: TGTGCCAGCAGCCAATCGCTAGGGGTGCACTATGGCTACACCTTC.

The V and J genes are TRBV19 and TRBJ2-3; 10 nucleotides match TRBD1. V lost 5 bases and J lost 2; bases outside the gene matches: 13. The germline gives CDR1 LNHDA, CDR2 SQIVND (reference sequence). The CDR3 extends over 18 amino acids. CDR3 nucleotides: TGTGCCAGTAGTCCCCACCCCGGTGGGACAGGGGTCACAGATACGCAGTATTTT. Its translation is CASSPHPGGTGVTDTQYF.

The V call is TRBV5-6, the J call TRBJ1-1; 7 bases line up with TRBD1. The length of the CDR3 is 14 residues. Looked up from germline, CDR1 is SGHDT and CDR2 is YYEEEE. Germline trimming cut 0 bases from V and 11 bases from J; bases unmatched to any gene: 10. The CDR3 coding sequence is TGTGCCAGCAGCTTGGACAGGGGTCTCGACCGGGCTTTCTTT. The encoded protein is CASSLDRGLDRAFF. Complete variable domain (other parts from reference TRBV5-6 and TRBJ1-1): DAGVTQSPTHLIKTRGQQVTLRCSPKSGHDTVSWYQQALGQGPQFIFQYYEEEERQRGNFPDRFSGHQFPNYSSELNVNALLLGDSALYLCASSLDRGLDRAFFGQGTRLTVV.

In this sample, this clone turned up a few times. The rearrangement links TRBV19 to TRBJ1-5; D is possibly TRBD1 (5 bases). CDR1 is LNHDA and CDR2 is SQIVND in the germline V gene (reference sequence). Trimming removed 2 bases from V and 6 bases from J, with 11 bases in between. The CDR3 has 14 residues. This chain's CDR3 is CASSIKQGPQPQHF. CDR3 DNA sequence: TGTGCCAGTAGTATAAAGCAGGGTCCTCAGCCCCAGCATTTT.

This clone has only one observation. The chain carries TRBV30 and TRBJ2-5; D may be TRBD2 (7 bases). The germline gives CDR1 GTSNPN, CDR2 SVGIG (reference sequence). The CDR3 covers 13 residues. The V gene lost 0 bases and the J gene lost 4 bases, with 9 bases spanning the gap. CDR3: CAWSVRGAETQYF. CDR3 DNA: TGTGCCTGGAGTGTACGGGGGGCAGAGACCCAGTACTTC.

The chain couples TRBV12-5 to TRBJ1-3; 9 bases agree with TRBD1. Germline values: CDR1 LGHNT, CDR2 FRNRAP. This CDR3 region has 16 residues. V shed 1 base, J shed 0 bases, and the junction held 1 base outside the gene matches. The CDR3 here is CASGLGGQGSGNTIYF. The CDR3 nucleotides are TGTGCTAGTGGTTTGGGGGGACAGGGCTCTGGAAACACCATATATTTT.

The V call is TRBV5-5, the J call TRBJ1-1; D call uncertain. This CDR3 has 13 residues. Trimming took off 1 base at V and 2 bases at J, with 6 bases between the two ends. The germline V gene encodes CDR1 SGHKS and CDR2 YYEKEE (reference sequence). CDR3 sequence reads: CASSLYYNTEAFF. The CDR3 nucleotides read TGTGCCAGCAGCTTGTATTATAACACTGAAGCTTTCTTT.

The CDR3, as DNA: TGCGCCAGCAGCTTGGGTGGCTGGAGTTCACCCCTCCACTTT. Its translation: CASSLGGWSSPLHF. This chain joins TRBV5-1 and TRBJ1-6; D unclear. The CDR3 spans 14 residues. Germline V gives CDR1 SGHRS, CDR2 YFSETQ. Trimming cost V 0 bases and J 9 bases, with 10 bases left between them. The full variable domain, rest sourced from reference TRBV5-1 and TRBJ1-6, is KAGVTQTPRYLIKTRGQQVTLSCSPISGHRSVSWYQQTPGQGLQFLFEYFSETQRNKGNFPGRFSGRQFSNSRSEMNVSTLELGDSALYLCASSLGGWSSPLHFGNGTRLTVT.

This rearrangement joins TRBV2 to TRBJ2-1; a possible D gene is TRBD2 (6 bases). V lost 1 base, J lost 6 bases, and 10 bases lay in between. CDR1 and CDR2 (germline): SNHLY, FYNNEI. This CDR3 is built from 14 residues. DNA of the CDR3: TGTGCCAGCAGTGAAGAGCGACTAGTCAATGAGCAGTTCTTC. Protein sequence: CASSEERLVNEQFF.

The chain carries TRBV28 and TRBJ2-7, with 8 bases lining up with TRBD1. Germline-derived CDR1 and CDR2 are MDHEN and SYDVKM. CDR3 length: 15 amino acids. Unmatched junction bases numbered 10, after V lost 5 bases and J lost 4 bases. The CDR3 reads CASSPRGTGDYEQYF. DNA for the CDR3: TGTGCCAGCAGTCCAAGGGGGACAGGAGATTACGAGCAGTACTTC.

The rearrangement links TRBV19 to TRBJ2-7; D perhaps matches TRBD2 (5 bases). Trimming removed 3 bases from V and 0 bases from J, with 6 bases in between. The length of the CDR3 is 13 residues. Germline CDR1 is LNHDA and CDR2 is SQIVND (reference sequence). Here the CDR3 reads CASSISDSYEQYF. Here the CDR3 DNA reads TGTGCCAGTAGTATTAGCGACTCCTACGAGCAGTACTTC.

The rearrangement joins TRBV2 to TRBJ2-7; 10 bases agree with TRBD1. CDR1 is SNHLY, CDR2 FYNNEI, per germline. The trim removed 4 bases at V and 2 bases at J, leaving 2 bases unmatched. This CDR3 comprises 14 residues. CDR3 nucleotide sequence: TGTGCCAGCAGTGCCGGGACAGGGGCCTACGAGCAGTACTTC. It yields the protein CASSAGTGAYEQYF.

The chain carries TRBV5-4 and TRBJ1-3, with TRBD1 as a possible D gene (5 bases). Germline V gene sequence: CDR1 SGHNT, CDR2 YYREEE (reference sequence). V lost 4 bases, J lost 0 bases, and 11 bases lay in between. This CDR3 is 15 amino acids long. CDR3 sequence reads: CASSPGGVSGNTIYF. CDR3 DNA: TGTGCCAGCAGCCCGGGGGGGGTCTCTGGAAACACCATATATTTT.

The chain links TRBV7-9 to TRBJ2-3; D is unclear. The CDR3 length is 14 residues. Germline V lookup: CDR1 SEHNR, CDR2 FQNEAQ (reference sequence). The V end was cut by 3 bases, the J end by 0 bases, with 7 bases between. CDR3 sequence (DNA): TGTGCCAGCAGCTTCCGAACTAGCACAGATACGCAGTATTTT. Its protein product is CASSFRTSTDTQYF. The whole variable domain, remainder taken from reference TRBV7-9 and TRBJ2-3, is DTGVSQNPRHKITKRGQNVTFRCDPISEHNRLYWYRQTLGQGPEFLTYFQNEAQLEKSRLLSDRFSAERPKGSFSTLEIQRTEQGDSAMYLCASSFRTSTDTQYFGPGTRLTVL.